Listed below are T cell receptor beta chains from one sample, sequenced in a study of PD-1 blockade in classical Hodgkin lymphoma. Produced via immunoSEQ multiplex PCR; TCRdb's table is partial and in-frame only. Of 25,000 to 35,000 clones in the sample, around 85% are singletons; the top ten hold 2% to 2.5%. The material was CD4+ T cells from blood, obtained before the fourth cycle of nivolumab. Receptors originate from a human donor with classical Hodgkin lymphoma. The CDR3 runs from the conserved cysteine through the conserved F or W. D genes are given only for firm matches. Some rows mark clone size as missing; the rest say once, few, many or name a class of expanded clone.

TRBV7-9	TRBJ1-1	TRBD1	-	TGTGCCAGCAGCTCACTAGGACAGGGGGCGATTGACACTGAAGCTTTCTTT	CASSSLGQGAIDTEAFF
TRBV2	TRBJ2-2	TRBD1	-	TGTGCCAGCAAGGGTCAGGGGGCGGTCACCGGGGAGCTGTTTTTT	CASKGQGAVTGELFF
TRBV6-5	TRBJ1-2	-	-	TGTGCCAGCAGAGAAGCTAACTATGGCTACACCTTC	CASREANYGYTF
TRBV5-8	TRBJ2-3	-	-	TGTGCCAGCAGCTTGGTGGGGGCCTCTACGCAGTATTTT	CASSLVGASTQYF
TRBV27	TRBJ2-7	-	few	TGTGCCAGCAGACCCGGCGCGGGGGAGCAGTACTTC	CASRPGAGEQYF
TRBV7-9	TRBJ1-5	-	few	TGTGCCAGCAGCTCCCTTGGAGATCAGCCCCAGCATTTT	CASSSLGDQPQHF
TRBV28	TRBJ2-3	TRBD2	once	TGTGCCAGCAGTCCAATTGACCTTAGCGGGACCACAGATACGCAGTATTTT	CASSPIDLSGTTDTQYF
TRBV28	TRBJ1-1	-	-	TGTGCCAGCAGTTTAATGCCAGGGGTGGGGGAACCTGAAGCTTTCTTT	CASSLMPGVGEPEAFF
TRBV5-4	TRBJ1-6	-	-	TGTGCCAGCAGGGCTGGCGGTGAGAATAATTCACCCCTCCACTTT	CASRAGGENNSPLHF
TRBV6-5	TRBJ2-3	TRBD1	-	TGTGCCAGCTCCTCCGACAGGGGCACAGATACGCAGTATTTT	CASSSDRGTDTQYF
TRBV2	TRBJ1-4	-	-	TGTGCCAGCAGCGACGTTCCGACCCCCAGGGAAAAACTGTTTTTT	CASSDVPTPREKLFF
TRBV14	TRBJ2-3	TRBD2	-	TGTGCCAGCAGCCGGACTAGCGGGAGTTTTGGCACAGATACGCAGTATTTT	CASSRTSGSFGTDTQYF
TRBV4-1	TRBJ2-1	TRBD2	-	TGCGCCAGCAGCCACCCGGGGGGGTTTGAGCAGTTCTTC	CASSHPGGFEQFF
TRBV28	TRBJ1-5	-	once	TGTGCCAGCAGTTTTACAGCAGGAGGTGGCAATCAGCCCCAGCATTTT	CASSFTAGGGNQPQHF
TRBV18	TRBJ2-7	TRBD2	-	TGTGCCAGCTCACCATTGGGGCGGGAGAACGAGCAGTACTTC	CASSPLGRENEQYF
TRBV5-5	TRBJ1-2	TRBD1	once	TGTGCCAGCAGCCCTCTGGACAGGGGGCAAGGCTACACCTTC	CASSPLDRGQGYTF
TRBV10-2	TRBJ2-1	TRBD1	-	TGCGCCAGCAGTGCACAGGGGAACAATGAGCAGTTCTTC	CASSAQGNNEQFF
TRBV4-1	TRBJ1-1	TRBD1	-	TGCGCCAGCAGCCGGGTCGGACAGGGTCAAACTGAAGCTTTCTTT	CASSRVGQGQTEAFF
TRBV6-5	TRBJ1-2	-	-	TGTGCCAGCAGTTACTCGGCCAGGGCGGTAATTGGCTACACCTTC	CASSYSARAVIGYTF
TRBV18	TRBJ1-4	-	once	TGTGCCAGCTCACCTACCGGGCCCCAGACTGAAAAACTGTTTTTT	CASSPTGPQTEKLFF
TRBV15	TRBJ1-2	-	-	TGTGCCACCAGCAAGACAGAGAATTATGGCTACACCTTC	CATSKTENYGYTF
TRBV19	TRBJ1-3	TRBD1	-	TGTGCCAGTAGGTACAGGGGGGCTGGAAACACCATATATTTT	CASRYRGAGNTIYF
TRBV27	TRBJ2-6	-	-	TGTGCCAGCAGTTTCCATAAACTCTCTGGGGCCAACGTCCTGACTTTC	CASSFHKLSGANVLTF
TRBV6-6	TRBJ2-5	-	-	TGTGCCAGCAGACGGACCGTACAAGAGACCCAGTACTTC	CASRRTVQETQYF
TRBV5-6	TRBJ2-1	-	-	TGTGCCAGCATCCTCTGGGACGGAAGCTCCTACAATGAGCAGTTCTTC	CASILWDGSSYNEQFF
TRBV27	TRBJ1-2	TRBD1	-	TGTGCCAGCAGTTTTGGGACAGGGTCTTATGGCTACACCTTC	CASSFGTGSYGYTF
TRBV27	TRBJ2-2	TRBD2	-	TGTGCCAGCAGTCGGGAGGGCCGAGGGGAGCTGTTTTTT	CASSREGRGELFF
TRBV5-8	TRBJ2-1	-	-	TGTGCCAGCAGCTTTAATCGTGGGGCAGGGCAACGGGCCGGGGAGCAGTTCTTC	CASSFNRGAGQRAGEQFF
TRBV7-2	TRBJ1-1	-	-	TGTGCCAGCAGCTTAACAGGGAACACTGAAGCTTTCTTT	CASSLTGNTEAFF
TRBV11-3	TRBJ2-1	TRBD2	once	TGTGCCAGCAGCCGGACTAGCTCTGAGCAGTTCTTC	CASSRTSSEQFF
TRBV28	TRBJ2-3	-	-	TGTGCCAGCAGTTCCTTTGCGGGGTCTAGCACAGATACGCAGTATTTT	CASSSFAGSSTDTQYF
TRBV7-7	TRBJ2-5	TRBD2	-	TGTGCCAGCAGCTTAGGGGCAGGGACTAAAGAGACCCAGTACTTC	CASSLGAGTKETQYF
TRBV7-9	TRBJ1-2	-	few	TGTGCCAGCAGCCTATCCGGTGGGTCCTATGGCTACACCTTC	CASSLSGGSYGYTF
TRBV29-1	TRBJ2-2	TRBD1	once	TGCAGCGTTCCGGGACAGGGTAACGCCGGGGAGCTGTTTTTT	CSVPGQGNAGELFF
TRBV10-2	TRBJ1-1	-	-	TGCGCCAGCAGTGAGGAATACACTGAAGCTTTCTTT	CASSEEYTEAFF
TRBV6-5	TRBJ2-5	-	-	TGTGCCAGCAGTTATCAGGGAAGGGCAGGGGCAGAGACCCAGTACTTC	CASSYQGRAGAETQYF
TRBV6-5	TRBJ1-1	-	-	TGTGCCAGCAGTTACTCGATGGGAGGGAACACTGAAGCTTTCTTT	CASSYSMGGNTEAFF
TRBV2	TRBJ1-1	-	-	TGTGCCAGCAGCGACGGACTGAACACTGAAGCTTTCTTT	CASSDGLNTEAFF
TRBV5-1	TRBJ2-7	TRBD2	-	TGCGCCAGCAGCTTGGCGGGGGGAGCGGGAGTTCGGGAGCAGTACTTC	CASSLAGGAGVREQYF
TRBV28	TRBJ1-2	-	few	TGTGCCAGCAGCTCTTCCCTCACAGGGTATGGCTACACCTTC	CASSSSLTGYGYTF
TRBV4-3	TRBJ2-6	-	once	TGCGCCAGCAGCCAAGCGGCGGGTAGCTCTGGGGCCAACGTCCTGACTTTC	CASSQAAGSSGANVLTF
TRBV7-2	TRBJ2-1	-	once	TGTGCCAGCGGGCTAATGAGGGAGAATGAGCAGTTCTTC	CASGLMRENEQFF
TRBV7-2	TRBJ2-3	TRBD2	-	TGTGCCAGCAGCTTTACTAGCGGGAGATCTTTGAGGATGGATACGCAGTATTTT	CASSFTSGRSLRMDTQYF
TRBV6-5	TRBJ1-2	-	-	TGTGCCAGCAGTTACTCGAATGGCTTACCGAACTATGGCTACACCTTC	CASSYSNGLPNYGYTF
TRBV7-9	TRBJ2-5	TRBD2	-	TGTGCCAGCATACTTAGCGGGAGTGGGGAGACCCAGTACTTC	CASILSGSGETQYF
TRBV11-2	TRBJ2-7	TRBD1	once	TGTGCCAGCAGCAAGGGACAGACGGGGTCCCACGAGCAGTACTTC	CASSKGQTGSHEQYF
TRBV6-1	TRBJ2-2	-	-	TGTGCCGGAGGATCGAACACCGGGGAGCTGTTTTTT	CAGGSNTGELFF
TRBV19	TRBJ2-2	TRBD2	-	TGTGCCAGTAGACGAGAGGTGGCGGGAGGGATAGCCGGGGAGCTGTTTTTT	CASRREVAGGIAGELFF
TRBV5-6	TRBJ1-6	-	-	TGTGCCAGCTCCGGCGATTCACCCCTCCACTTT	CASSGDSPLHF
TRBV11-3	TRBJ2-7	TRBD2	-	TGTGCCAGCAGCCCTGGGAGGGGCGCGTCGGGAGGAATCTACGAGCAGTACTTC	CASSPGRGASGGIYEQYF
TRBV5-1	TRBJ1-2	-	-	TGCGCCAGCAGCGCGGATGGGCTTCGCACCTTC	CASSADGLRTF
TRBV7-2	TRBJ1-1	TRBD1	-	TGTGCCAGCAGCCCCGCGGCCGTAACAGGGGGAGCATCTCCGCTTGTCGCTTTCTTT	CASSPAAVTGGASPLVAFF
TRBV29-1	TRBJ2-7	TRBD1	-	TGCAGCGTTGAAGTGATAGGGACAGGGGCCCCTTTTGGACCCTACGAGCAGTACTTC	CSVEVIGTGAPFGPYEQYF
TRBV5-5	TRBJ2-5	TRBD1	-	TGTGCCAGCAGCTTGTTTTCGGGCAGGGACAGGGGCTGGGAGACCCAGTACTTC	CASSLFSGRDRGWETQYF
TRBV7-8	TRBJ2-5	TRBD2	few	TGTGCCACTGCCCCGGGAGGGCCTTGGGAGACCCAGTACTTC	CATAPGGPWETQYF
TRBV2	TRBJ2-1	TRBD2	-	TGTGCCAGCAGCGCCTCCAGGAGCGGGAGCTACAATGAGCAGTTCTTC	CASSASRSGSYNEQFF